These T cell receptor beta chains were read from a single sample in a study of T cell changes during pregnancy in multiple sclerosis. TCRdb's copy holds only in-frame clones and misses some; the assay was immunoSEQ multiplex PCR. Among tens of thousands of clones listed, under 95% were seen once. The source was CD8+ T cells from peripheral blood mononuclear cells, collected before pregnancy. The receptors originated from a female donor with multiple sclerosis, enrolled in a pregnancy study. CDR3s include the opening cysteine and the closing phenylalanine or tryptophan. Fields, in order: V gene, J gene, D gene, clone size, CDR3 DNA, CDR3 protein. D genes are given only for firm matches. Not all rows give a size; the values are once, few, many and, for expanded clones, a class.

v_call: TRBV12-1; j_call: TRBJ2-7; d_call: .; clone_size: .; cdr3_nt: TGTGCCAGCAGCTCTTCGGGACTAGCGGGAGGCAAAGGCTACGAGCAGTACTTC; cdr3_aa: CASSSSGLAGGKGYEQYF
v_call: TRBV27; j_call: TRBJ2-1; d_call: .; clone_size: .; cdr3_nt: TGTGCCAGCAGTTACAGTTTTAATGAGCAGTTCTTC; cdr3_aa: CASSYSFNEQFF
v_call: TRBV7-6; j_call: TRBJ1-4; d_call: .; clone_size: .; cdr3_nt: TGTGCCAGCAGCCCGAGAGGGCCGGGGTTCATTGCAACTAATGAAAAACTGTTTTTT; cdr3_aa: CASSPRGPGFIATNEKLFF
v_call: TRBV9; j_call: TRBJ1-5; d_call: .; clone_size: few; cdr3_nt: TGTGCCAGACACCATCAGCCCCAGCATTTT; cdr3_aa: CARHHQPQHF
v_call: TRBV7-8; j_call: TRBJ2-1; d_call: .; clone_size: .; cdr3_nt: TGTGCCAGCAGCGGTCCCCGGAGGGAGCAGTTCTTC; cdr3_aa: CASSGPRREQFF
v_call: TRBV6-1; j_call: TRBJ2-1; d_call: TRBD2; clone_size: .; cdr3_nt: TGTGCCAGCAGTGTAGGGGCTAGCGGGAGAGGGGCCTACAATGAGCAGTTCTTC; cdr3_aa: CASSVGASGRGAYNEQFF
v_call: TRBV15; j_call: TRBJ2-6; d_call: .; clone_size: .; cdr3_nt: TGTGCCTCCGAGGGGGCTGGGGCCAACGTCCTGACTTTC; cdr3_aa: CASEGAGANVLTF
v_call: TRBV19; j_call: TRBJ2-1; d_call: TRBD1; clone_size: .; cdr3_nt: TGTGCCAGTAGTATAGGGGACAGGGACGATGAGCAGTTCTTC; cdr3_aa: CASSIGDRDDEQFF
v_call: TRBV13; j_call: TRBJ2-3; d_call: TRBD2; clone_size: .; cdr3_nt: TGTGCCAGCAGCTTACGAGGGAGGGGAGCAGATACGCAGTATTTT; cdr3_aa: CASSLRGRGADTQYF
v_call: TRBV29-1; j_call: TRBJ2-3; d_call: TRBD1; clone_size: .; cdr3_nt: TGCAGCCCGACAGGGTCAACGACAGATACGCAGTATTTT; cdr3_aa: CSPTGSTTDTQYF
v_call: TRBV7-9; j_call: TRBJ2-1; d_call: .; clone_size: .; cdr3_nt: TGTGCCAGCAGCTCCTCGGAGAGCTCCTACAATGAGCAGTTCTTC; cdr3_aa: CASSSSESSYNEQFF
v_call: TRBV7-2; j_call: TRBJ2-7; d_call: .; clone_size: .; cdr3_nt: TGTGCCAGCAGCTTAGCGCCAGATTACGAGCAGTACTTC; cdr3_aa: CASSLAPDYEQYF
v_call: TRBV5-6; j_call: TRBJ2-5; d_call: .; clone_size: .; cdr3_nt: TGTGCCAGCAGCTTGCGGCTAGCGGAGACCCAGTACTTC; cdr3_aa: CASSLRLAETQYF
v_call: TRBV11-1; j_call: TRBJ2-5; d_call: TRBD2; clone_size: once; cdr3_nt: TGTGCCAGCAGCTCGGCTGGTGCGGGGACTAGCGGGGATCAAGAGACCCAGTACTTC; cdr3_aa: CASSSAGAGTSGDQETQYF
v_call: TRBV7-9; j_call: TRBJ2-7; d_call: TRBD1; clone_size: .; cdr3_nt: TGTGCCAGCAGCCCACCAGGGGGGACAGGATATGAGCAGTACTTC; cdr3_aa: CASSPPGGTGYEQYF
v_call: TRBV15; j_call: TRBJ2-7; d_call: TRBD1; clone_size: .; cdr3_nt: TGTGCCACCAGCAGCCAGGGGGAATCCTACGAGCAGTACTTC; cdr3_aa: CATSSQGESYEQYF
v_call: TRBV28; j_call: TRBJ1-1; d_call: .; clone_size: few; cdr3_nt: TGTGCCAGCAGTTTAACCTCGGGGGAGGGGCGGATGAACACTGAAGCTTTCTTT; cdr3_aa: CASSLTSGEGRMNTEAFF
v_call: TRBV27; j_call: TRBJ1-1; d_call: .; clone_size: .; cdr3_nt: TGTGCCAGCAGCCCCAAGACAGCGATGAACACTGAAGCTTTCTTT; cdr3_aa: CASSPKTAMNTEAFF
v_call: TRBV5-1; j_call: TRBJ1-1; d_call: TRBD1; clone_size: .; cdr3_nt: TGCGCCAGCAGCCCCTGGACATCAGGGGGCGAGGGAGCGGACACTGAAGCTTTCTTT; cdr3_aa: CASSPWTSGGEGADTEAFF
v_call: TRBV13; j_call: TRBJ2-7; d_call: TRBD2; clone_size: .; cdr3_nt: TGTGCCAGCAGCTCCCAAAGGACTAGCGGGAGGGCCCTCTACGAGCAGTACTTC; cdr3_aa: CASSSQRTSGRALYEQYF
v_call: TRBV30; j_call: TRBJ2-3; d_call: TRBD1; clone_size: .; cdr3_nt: TGTGCCTGGAGTGTGTTTTGGACAGGGGGATCCACAGATACGCAGTATTTT; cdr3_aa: CAWSVFWTGGSTDTQYF
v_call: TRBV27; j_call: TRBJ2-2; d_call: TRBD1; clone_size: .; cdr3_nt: TGTGCCAGCAGGTACAGGGGTAGCGGGGAGCTGTTTTTT; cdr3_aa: CASRYRGSGELFF
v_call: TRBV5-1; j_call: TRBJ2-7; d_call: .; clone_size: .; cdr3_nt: TGCGCCAGCAGCTTGTGGCCCAGGGGGAGGTGGGAGCAGTACTTC; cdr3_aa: CASSLWPRGRWEQYF
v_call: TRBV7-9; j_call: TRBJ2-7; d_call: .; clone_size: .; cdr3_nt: TGTGCCAGCAGCTCCACAGGGAGGGACGAGCAGTACTTC; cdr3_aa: CASSSTGRDEQYF
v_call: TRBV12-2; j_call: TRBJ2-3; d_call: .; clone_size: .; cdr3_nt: TGTGCAAGTCGCTTAGAGTATACGGGAGCTTCCCAGGATAGCACAGATACGCAGTATTTT; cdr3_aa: CASRLEYTGASQDSTDTQYF
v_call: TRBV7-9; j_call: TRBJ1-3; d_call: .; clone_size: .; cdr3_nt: TGTGCCAGCAGTGAGGGAACTGGAAACACCATATATTTT; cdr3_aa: CASSEGTGNTIYF
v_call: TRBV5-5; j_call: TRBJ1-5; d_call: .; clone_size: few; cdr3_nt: TGTGCCAGCAGCTTGGTTTGGACAGTCAATCAGCCCCAGCATTTT; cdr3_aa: CASSLVWTVNQPQHF
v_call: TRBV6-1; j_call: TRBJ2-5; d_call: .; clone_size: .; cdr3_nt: TGTGCCAGCAGTGTCCGATCCGGGACCGGGGGAGAGACCCAGTACTTC; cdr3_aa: CASSVRSGTGGETQYF
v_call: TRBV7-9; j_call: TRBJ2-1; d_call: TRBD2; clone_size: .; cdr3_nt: TGTGCCAGCAGCTCCCTAGCGGGAGGGGATGAGCAGTTCTTC; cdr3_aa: CASSSLAGGDEQFF
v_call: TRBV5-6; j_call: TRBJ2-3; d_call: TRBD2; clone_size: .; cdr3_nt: TGTGCCAGCAGCCCGGGACTAGCGGGCACAGATACGCAGTATTTT; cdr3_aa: CASSPGLAGTDTQYF
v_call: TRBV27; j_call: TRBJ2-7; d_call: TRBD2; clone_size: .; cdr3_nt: TGTGCCAGCAGTTATGCTAGCGGGCTTACCTACGAGCAGTACTTC; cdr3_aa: CASSYASGLTYEQYF
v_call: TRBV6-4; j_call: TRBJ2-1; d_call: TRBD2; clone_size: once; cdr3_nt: TGTGCCAGCAGTGACCTAGCGGGAGACTCCAATGAGCAGTTCTTC; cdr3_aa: CASSDLAGDSNEQFF
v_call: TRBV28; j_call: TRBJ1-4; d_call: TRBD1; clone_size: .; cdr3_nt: TGTGCCAGCAGTCCCGGGACAGGGATGTTAGGAGAAAAACTGTTTTTT; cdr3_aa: CASSPGTGMLGEKLFF
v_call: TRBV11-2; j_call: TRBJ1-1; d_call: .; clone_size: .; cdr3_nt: TGTGCCAGCAGCTTATTGGACAAGGCGCTGGCTTTCTTT; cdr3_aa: CASSLLDKALAFF
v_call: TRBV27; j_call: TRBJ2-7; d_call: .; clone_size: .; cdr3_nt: TGTGCCAGCAGTTCGTATTTGAACAGGGCATACGAGCAGTACTTC; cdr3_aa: CASSSYLNRAYEQYF
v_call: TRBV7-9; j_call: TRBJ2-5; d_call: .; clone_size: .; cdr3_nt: TGTGCCAGCAGCTTAGGGACAGAGAGGACCCAGTACTTC; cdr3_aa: CASSLGTERTQYF
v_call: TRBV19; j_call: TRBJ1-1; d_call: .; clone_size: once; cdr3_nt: TGTGCCAGTAGTGCACAGGCCTTTGTCACTGAAGCTTTCTTT; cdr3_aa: CASSAQAFVTEAFF
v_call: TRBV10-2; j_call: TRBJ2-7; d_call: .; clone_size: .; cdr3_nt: TGCGCCAGCAGTGAGCCCCCAGGGGACGAGCAGTACTTC; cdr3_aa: CASSEPPGDEQYF
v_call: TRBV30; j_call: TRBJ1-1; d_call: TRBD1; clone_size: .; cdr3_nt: TGTGCCTGGGCCGGAGGGGGCTGGACTGAAGCTTTCTTT; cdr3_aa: CAWAGGGWTEAFF
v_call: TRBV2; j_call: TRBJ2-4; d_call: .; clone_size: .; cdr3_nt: TGTGCCAGCAGTGTTCGGGATCTAGCCAAAAACATTCAGTACTTC; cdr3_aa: CASSVRDLAKNIQYF
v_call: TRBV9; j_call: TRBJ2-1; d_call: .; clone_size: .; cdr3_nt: TGTGCCAGCAGCGGTAACAATGAGCAGTTCTTC; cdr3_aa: CASSGNNEQFF
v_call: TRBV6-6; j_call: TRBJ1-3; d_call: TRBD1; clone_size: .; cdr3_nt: TGTGCCAGCAGTTACTTTAACAGGGGGTCCGGAAACACCATATATTTT; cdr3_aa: CASSYFNRGSGNTIYF
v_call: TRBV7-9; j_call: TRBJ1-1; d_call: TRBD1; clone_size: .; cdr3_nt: TGTGCCAGCAGCAGATCGACAGGGCGCACTGAAGCTTTCTTT; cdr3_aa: CASSRSTGRTEAFF